This is a list of T cell receptor beta chains from one sample in a study of T cell responses to AZD1222 COVID-19 vaccine. The assay was immunoSEQ multiplex PCR, and TCRdb's table has in-frame clones only and misses some. The profile shows roughly 70,000 clones, about 88% of them singletons. This sample comprised peripheral blood, obtained on day 0 of AZD1222 vaccination. All receptors come from an adult in good health. CDR3s include the opening cysteine and the closing phenylalanine or tryptophan. Size is omitted from some rows. Given values are once, few, many or a class for expanded clones.

j_call | clone_size | v_call | cdr3_aa
TRBJ1-6 | NA | TRBV5-4 | CASSLSNSPLHF
TRBJ1-2 | NA | TRBV6-6 | CASSTGDSSGGYTF
TRBJ1-6 | NA | TRBV7-9 | CASSLSSGSYNSPLHF
TRBJ2-7 | NA | TRBV6-6 | CASSQEGYEQYF
TRBJ2-7 | NA | TRBV11-2 | CASSLGDYEQYF
TRBJ1-1 | NA | TRBV7-2 | CASSPRQNTEAFF
TRBJ2-1 | few | TRBV6-5 | CASTFEAGVYNEQFF
TRBJ1-3 | NA | TRBV15 | CATSRDSMSVVSDRGIDTIYF
TRBJ2-5 | NA | TRBV2 | CASSESVSGRYQETQYF
TRBJ1-2 | NA | TRBV5-1 | CASSLQGDGGYTF
TRBJ2-6 | NA | TRBV3-1/TRBV3-2 | CASSKVGTGFSGANVLTF
TRBJ2-1 | few | TRBV30 | CAWGLFGYNEQFF
TRBJ1-2 | NA | TRBV2 | CASSSDRNYGYTF
TRBJ1-2 | NA | TRBV7-8 | CASSPSRVSNYGYTF
TRBJ1-1 | NA | TRBV24-1 | CATSTGYTEAFF
TRBJ1-1 | NA | TRBV7-2 | CASSSQNLNTEAFF
TRBJ2-7 | NA | TRBV5-1 | CASSLRSSYEQYF
TRBJ1-6 | once | TRBV6-5 | CASSREAESPLHF
TRBJ2-7 | NA | TRBV7-8 | CASSFLISGGTVYEQYF
TRBJ1-1 | NA | TRBV27 | CASRNGRGTEAFF
TRBJ1-1 | NA | TRBV11-1 | CASSLARGARPEAFF
TRBJ1-6 | NA | TRBV6-5 | CASSYVQGRPNSPLHF